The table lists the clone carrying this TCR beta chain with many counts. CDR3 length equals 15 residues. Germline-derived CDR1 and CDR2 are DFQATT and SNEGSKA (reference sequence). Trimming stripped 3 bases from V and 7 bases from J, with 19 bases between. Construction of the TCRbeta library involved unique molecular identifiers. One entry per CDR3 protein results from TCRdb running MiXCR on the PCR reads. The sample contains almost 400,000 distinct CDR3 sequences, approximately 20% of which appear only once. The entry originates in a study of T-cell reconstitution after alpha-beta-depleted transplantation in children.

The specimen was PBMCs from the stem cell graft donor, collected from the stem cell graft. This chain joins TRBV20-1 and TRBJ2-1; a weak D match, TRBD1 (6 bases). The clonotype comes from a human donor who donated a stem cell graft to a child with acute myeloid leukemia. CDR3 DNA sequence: TGCAGTGCTAGTCACCAGAGGCGAGGGGGTAATGAGCAGTTCTTC. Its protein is CSASHQRRGGNEQFF.